This TCR beta chain appears in the sequencing data of a study of blood T cell repertoires in COVID-19. Germline CDR1 is LNHDA and CDR2 is SQIVND (reference sequence). Unmatched junction bases numbered 10, after V lost 5 bases and J lost 3 bases. The CDR3 has 15 residues. Authors' methods: Amplification of reference gene primers was used by the study to estimate nucleated cell counts. Sequencing was performed with immunoSEQ multiplex PCR; in TCRdb, only in-frame clones are kept and a portion is missing. D and trimming come from the DNA, and the V and J calls and clone size come from that table. The table includes more than 95,000 clones, roughly 88% detected once.

The V gene is TRBV19, the J gene TRBJ2-7, with 7 bases identical to TRBD2. Input material: peripheral blood. The TCR sequence derives from a woman over 75 with acute or convalescent COVID-19. The CDR3 reads CASSRSIGGNYEQYF. In DNA, the CDR3 is TGTGCCAGTAGTCGTTCTATCGGGGGGAACTACGAGCAGTACTTC.